A selection of T cell receptor beta chains follows, all from one sample in a study of tumor-infiltrating lymphocytes in primary liver carcinoma. TCRdb independently ran MiXCR on the multiplex PCR reads; one entry per CDR3 protein. Of 90,000 to 150,000 distinct CDR3 sequences in the sample, roughly 70% are singletons; the top ten hold over 7.5%. Sequencing was performed on tumor-adjacent normal liver tissue. The receptors were gathered from a woman aged 55 to 70 with primary liver carcinoma and hepatitis B virus infection. Both conserved end residues are part of each CDR3. The D gene is left open where the match is weak. Expanded clones get a size class; other rows say once, few or many, or leave the size out.

clone size	V gene	J gene	D gene	CDR3 DNA	CDR3 protein
.	TRBV29-1	TRBJ1-1	TRBD1	TGCAGCGTTGGCCAAACCTGGACAGGGAACACTGAAGCTTTCTTT	CSVGQTWTGNTEAFF
.	TRBV6-6	TRBJ1-2	.	TGTGCCAGCACTTATATAAGCGACTATGGCCACACCTTC	CASTYISDYGHTF
.	TRBV14	TRBJ2-6	.	TGTGCCAGCAGCAAAGGCGCAGCTAGGGCCAACGTCCTGACTTTC	CASSKGAARANVLTF
.	TRBV13	TRBJ2-3	TRBD2	TGTGACAGCAGCTTAGCTGGGACTAGCGGGATTCGCACAGATACGCAGTATTTT	CDSSLAGTSGIRTDTQYF
.	TRBV6-5	TRBJ1-2	.	TGTGTCAGCAATTACCGGTTGGAGGATGGCTACACCTTC	CVSNYRLEDGYTF
many	TRBV6-1	TRBJ1-1	TRBD1	TGTGCCAGCTCCCGAGGGCAGGGGGTAGTAGGGACTGAAGCTTTCTTT	CASSRGQGVVGTEAFF
.	TRBV20-1	TRBJ2-2	TRBD2	TGCTGTGCTAGGGCGGGAGGGAACACCGGGGAGCTGTTATTT	CCARAGGNTGELLF
.	TRBV10-1	TRBJ2-2	.	TGCGCCAGCAGTCTCTTGAACACCGGGGAGCTGTCTTTT	CASSLLNTGELSF
once	TRBV6-6	TRBJ2-4	.	TGTGCCATCAGTTACTCGACGGCAGGATCGAGGGGGGCCAAAAACATTCAGTACTTC	CAISYSTAGSRGAKNIQYF
.	TRBV29-1	TRBJ1-2	.	TGCAGCGCCGAACGGGGGTCGTACGACTACACCTTC	CSAERGSYDYTF
many	TRBV7-9	TRBJ2-3	TRBD1	TGTGCCAGCAGCTGGGGGACAGATAGCACAGATACGCAGTATTTT	CASSWGTDSTDTQYF
many	TRBV7-8	TRBJ2-2	.	TGTGCCAGCAGCCGGACAGCCGGGGAGCTGTTTTTT	CASSRTAGELFF
.	TRBV29-1	TRBJ2-7	TRBD2	TGCAGCGTGAATCAGGGACTAGCGGGAGTGTTAAACGAGCAGCACTTC	CSVNQGLAGVLNEQHF
many	TRBV7-8	TRBJ1-5	TRBD1	TGTGCCAGCAGCCCCTCGGACAGGGGAGCGAGTCAGCCCCAGCATTTT	CASSPSDRGASQPQHF
.	TRBV7-9	TRBJ2-1	TRBD2	TGTGCCAGCAGCCCCGGGACTAGCGGGTTTAACAATGGGCAGTTCTTC	CASSPGTSGFNNGQFF
many	TRBV5-1	TRBJ2-5	TRBD2	TGCGCCAGCAGCTTAGCGGGAGACGCTCAAGAGACCCAGTACTTC	CASSLAGDAQETQYF
.	TRBV6-5	TRBJ2-1	TRBD2	TGTGCCAGCAATGAAGGACTAGCGGGGCAGTTCTTC	CASNEGLAGQFF
.	TRBV6-2/TRBV6-3	TRBJ2-1	.	TGCGCCAGCAGTCGCTACAATGGGCAGTTCTTC	CASSRYNGQFF
.	TRBV18	TRBJ2-2	.	TGTGCCAGCTCACCTAAGTATGATCACACCGGGGAGCTGTTTTTT	CASSPKYDHTGELFF
once	TRBV4-2	TRBJ2-2	.	TGTGCCGGCAGCCACCAGGTCCGCGCGAACACCGGGGAGCTGTTTTTT	CAGSHQVRANTGELFF
once	TRBV11-2	TRBJ2-1	.	TGTGCCAGCCGGGCCGGGACTCAGCACAATGAGCAGTTCTTC	CASRAGTQHNEQFF
.	TRBV11-2	TRBJ1-5	.	TGTGCCGGCAGCTGTGTCGGTCGCAATCAGCCCCAGCATTTT	CAGSCVGRNQPQHF
.	TRBV6-2/TRBV6-3	TRBJ2-3	.	TGTGCCAGCATCCATCGAGGCAGGGTGACAGACACGCAGTGTTTT	CASIHRGRVTDTQCF
.	TRBV6-5	TRBJ1-1	.	TGTGCCTGCAGGGCACCCATGAACACTGAAGCTTTCTTT	CACRAPMNTEAFF
.	TRBV4-1	TRBJ2-7	.	TGCGCCAGCAGCCAAGATCTCGGTGGCTACAAGCTGTACTTC	CASSQDLGGYKLYF
.	TRBV29-1	TRBJ2-1	.	TGCAGCGTTGAAGATTTGGTAGGTGAATACAATGAGCAGTCCTTC	CSVEDLVGEYNEQSF
medium-sized	TRBV6-2/TRBV6-3	TRBJ2-7	.	TGTGCCAGCAGTCCACACCTCTACGAGCAGTACTTC	CASSPHLYEQYF
.	TRBV11-2	TRBJ2-1	.	TGTGTCAGCAGCCTTAGTATATCGACCTACAATGAACAGTTCTTC	CVSSLSISTYNEQFF
.	TRBV29-1	TRBJ2-7	.	TGCAGGGTTCAAGGGATGGGTGACGAGCAGTACTTC	CRVQGMGDEQYF
.	TRBV20-1	TRBJ1-1	TRBD1	TGCAATGCGAGACATATTACAGGGGGCACTGAAGCTTTCTTT	CNARHITGGTEAFF
many	TRBV5-1	TRBJ2-1	.	TGCGCCAGCAGCTACGACAATGAGCAGTTCTTC	CASSYDNEQFF
once	TRBV29-1	TRBJ2-1	.	TGCAGCGTGCCACCAGCGGCAGTGGGGCACAATAAGCAGTTCTTC	CSVPPAAVGHNKQFF
many	TRBV4-2	TRBJ2-6	.	TGTGCCAGCAGCCAGCTTCCGGAGTCTGGGGCCAACGTCCTGACTTTC	CASSQLPESGANVLTF
.	TRBV7-9	TRBJ2-1	.	TGTGCCAGTAGCCATAATAGGGGGGTGATGGGGGACCAGTTCTTC	CASSHNRGVMGDQFF
many	TRBV29-1	TRBJ1-1	.	TGCAGCGTTGTGGGCAGACCCCCGAACACTGAAGCTTTCTTT	CSVVGRPPNTEAFF
many	TRBV12-3/TRBV12-4	TRBJ2-7	TRBD2	TGTGCCAGCAGTTTCCGGCGGGAGGCCTACGAGCAGTACTTC	CASSFRREAYEQYF
few	TRBV2	TRBJ2-7	.	TGTGCCAGCAGTGATGGGGGACACCAGTACGAGCAGTATTTC	CASSDGGHQYEQYF
.	TRBV28	TRBJ2-7	TRBD1	TGTGCCAGCACCCAGGGGGATACCCCCTACGAGCAGTATTTC	CASTQGDTPYEQYF
many	TRBV28	TRBJ1-1	.	TGTGCCAGCAGCTCCAAGTGGGGGCCGCGCACCTCGTCTTTCTTT	CASSSKWGPRTSSFF